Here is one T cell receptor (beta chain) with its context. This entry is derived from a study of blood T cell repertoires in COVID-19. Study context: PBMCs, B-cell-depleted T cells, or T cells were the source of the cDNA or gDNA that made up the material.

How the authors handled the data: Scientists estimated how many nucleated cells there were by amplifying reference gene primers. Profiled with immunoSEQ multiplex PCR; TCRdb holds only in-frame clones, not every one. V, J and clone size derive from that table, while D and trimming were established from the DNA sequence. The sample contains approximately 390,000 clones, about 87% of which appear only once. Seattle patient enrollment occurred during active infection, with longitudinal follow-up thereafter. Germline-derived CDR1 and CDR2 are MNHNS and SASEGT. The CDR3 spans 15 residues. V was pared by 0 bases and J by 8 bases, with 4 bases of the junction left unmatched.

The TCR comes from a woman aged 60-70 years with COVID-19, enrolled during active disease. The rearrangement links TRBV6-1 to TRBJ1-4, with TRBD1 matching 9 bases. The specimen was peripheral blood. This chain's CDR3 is CASSEAGQGSEKLFF. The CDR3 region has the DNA TGTGCCAGCAGTGAAGCGGGACAGGGAAGCGAAAAACTGTTTTTT.